The rows below give T cell receptor beta chains drawn from one sample of a study of control samples from healthy donors and cancer patients. Clones were read by immunoSEQ multiplex PCR, and TCRdb kept only the in-frame ones, dropping some. The sample lists about 180,000 clones, around 90% occurring once. The sequencing sample was made of blood. Source of these receptors: a woman aged 50 to 65 in good health. Each CDR3 is given with its conserved first and last residue. Fields, in order: clone size, D gene, J gene, V gene, CDR3 DNA, CDR3 protein. The D gene is left open where the match is weak. Size tells how often a clone was seen (once, few, many) or the class of an expanded clone, and some rows leave it out.

NA,NA,TRBJ1-5,TRBV25-1,TGTGCCAGCAGTGCGGATCTCAATCAGCCCCAGCATTTT,CASSADLNQPQHF
NA,TRBD2,TRBJ2-5,TRBV5-1,TGCGCCAGCAGCTTGACCGGGACTAGCGGGACGGCGGAGACCCAGTACTTC,CASSLTGTSGTAETQYF
NA,TRBD1,TRBJ2-1,TRBV19,TGTGCCAGTAAGGTGGTGGACAGGGGGATCAATGAGCAGTTCTTC,CASKVVDRGINEQFF
NA,TRBD1,TRBJ2-7,TRBV5-4,TGTGCCAGCAGCTTCCAGACAGGGGGCTCGGACGAGCAGTACTTC,CASSFQTGGSDEQYF
few,NA,TRBJ2-7,TRBV3-1/TRBV3-2,TGTGCCAGCAGCCAATGGACCGGGGCATTTAGCTCCTACGAGCAGTACTTC,CASSQWTGAFSSYEQYF
NA,NA,TRBJ2-2,TRBV5-4,TGTGCCAGCAGCCCGGGTTGGCAGGGACGGACCGGGGAGCTGTTTTTT,CASSPGWQGRTGELFF
NA,NA,TRBJ1-4,TRBV4-3,TGCGCCAGCAGCCAAAGACAGTCTAATGAAAAACTGTTTTTT,CASSQRQSNEKLFF
once,TRBD1,TRBJ1-3,TRBV7-2,TGTGCCAGCAGCTCCCAGCCGGGACAGAGCTCTGGAAACACCATATATTTT,CASSSQPGQSSGNTIYF
once,NA,TRBJ1-1,TRBV18,TGTGCCAGCTCGCAGAACCTCGTGAACACTGAAGCTTTCTTT,CASSQNLVNTEAFF
NA,NA,TRBJ1-1,TRBV5-1,TGCGCCAGCAGCTTACTGGCCTCCTTGAACACTGAAGCTTTCTTT,CASSLLASLNTEAFF
few,NA,TRBJ1-5,TRBV4-1,TGCGCCTCGGACGAGGGCGCTTACAATCAGCCCCAGCATTTT,CASDEGAYNQPQHF
NA,TRBD1,TRBJ1-3,TRBV9,TGTGCCAGCAGCGAGAGGACAGGGTCGGCTGGAAACACCATATATTTT,CASSERTGSAGNTIYF
NA,NA,TRBJ2-4,TRBV27,TGTGCCAGCAGTGCTTCGACAGGTTTTGGTAGGGCCAAAAACATTCAGTACTTC,CASSASTGFGRAKNIQYF
NA,TRBD2,TRBJ2-7,TRBV7-9,TGTGCCAGCAGCCCACCGGGACTAGCGGCTTCCAAGGGGTACGAGCAGTACTTC,CASSPPGLAASKGYEQYF
NA,TRBD1,TRBJ1-4,TRBV6-1,TGTGCCAGCAGTGAAGCCACAGGGGGTGAAAAACTGTTTTTT,CASSEATGGEKLFF
NA,NA,TRBJ2-1,TRBV6-4,TGTGCCAGCGGGGTCGGGGGCCAATACAATGAGCAGTTCTTC,CASGVGGQYNEQFF
NA,NA,TRBJ2-7,TRBV6-1,TGTGCCAGCAGTGAAAACCCCGGGCAGGTAGCCTACGAGCAGTACTTC,CASSENPGQVAYEQYF
NA,TRBD2,TRBJ2-1,TRBV19,TGTGCCAGTAGCCGGTCGAGCGGGGGCTCCGGTGAGCAGTTCTTC,CASSRSSGGSGEQFF
NA,NA,TRBJ1-6,TRBV5-1,TGCGCCAGCAGCTTAGCCCGCGGCAATTCACCCCTCCACTTT,CASSLARGNSPLHF
NA,NA,TRBJ2-5,TRBV5-1,TGCGCCAGCACGCAAACCTTCCAAGAGACCCAGTACTTC,CASTQTFQETQYF
once,TRBD2,TRBJ2-5,TRBV19,TGTGCCAGTAGTCTCTATTCACTAGCGGGAGACGGAGAGACCCAGTACTTC,CASSLYSLAGDGETQYF
NA,TRBD2,TRBJ2-5,TRBV5-4,TGTGCCAGCAGCCCTACCGGGGGAGGGAAGACCCAGTACTTC,CASSPTGGGKTQYF
NA,TRBD2,TRBJ2-4,TRBV6-2/TRBV6-3,TGTGCCAGCAGTAAAAGACTAGCGGGAATGGAAAACATTCAGTACTTC,CASSKRLAGMENIQYF
NA,TRBD1,TRBJ1-4,TRBV7-6,TGTGCCAGCAGCATCCGTCGACCCGGGACAGGGGTTGAAAAACTGTTTTTT,CASSIRRPGTGVEKLFF
NA,NA,TRBJ2-1,TRBV5-1,TGCGCCAGCAGCTTAACTAGCAATGAGCAGTTCTTC,CASSLTSNEQFF
NA,TRBD2,TRBJ2-7,TRBV7-8,TGTGCCAGCAGCGCCCAAACTAGCGGGGGGGCCGGATACGAGCAGTACTTC,CASSAQTSGGAGYEQYF
NA,NA,TRBJ2-1,TRBV6-5,TGTGCCAGCAGTTACTCGAGGGGCAGGTGGAACAATGAGCAGTTCTTC,CASSYSRGRWNNEQFF
once,TRBD1,TRBJ1-5,TRBV10-3,TGTGCCATCAGTGAGAATCCGGGACAGGGGGAACATTTT,CAISENPGQGEHF
NA,NA,TRBJ1-1,TRBV10-3,TGTGCCATCAGTGAGTCCGAGGGTACTGAAGCTTTCTTT,CAISESEGTEAFF
NA,NA,TRBJ1-6,TRBV10-3,TGTGCCATCACCCGAGAAAGGGACTCACCCCTCCACTTT,CAITRERDSPLHF
NA,TRBD2,TRBJ2-1,TRBV7-9,TGTGCCAGCACTCTAACTAGCGGGAGGGGGGGCAATGAGCAGTTCTTC,CASTLTSGRGGNEQFF
NA,NA,TRBJ2-2,TRBV5-5,TGTGCCAGCAGCTTGCTTCCCGCGAACACCGGGGAGCTGTTTTTT,CASSLLPANTGELFF
NA,NA,TRBJ1-2,TRBV14,TGTGCCAGCAGCCCTCGGGTCGACTATGGCTACACCTTC,CASSPRVDYGYTF
NA,NA,TRBJ1-3,TRBV30,TGTGCCTGGAGTTTGACAGGCTTTGGAAACACCATATATTTT,CAWSLTGFGNTIYF
once,NA,TRBJ1-2,TRBV19,TGTGCCAGTAGTACGAGACAGGCCGGTGTATATGGCTACACCTTC,CASSTRQAGVYGYTF
NA,NA,TRBJ2-7,TRBV27,TGTGCCAGCAGTTTCGGCTTGGGCGCAAACGAGCAGTACTTC,CASSFGLGANEQYF
once,NA,TRBJ1-2,TRBV7-9,TGTGCCAGCAGCTTGGGGGCAGGCTTCTATGGCTACACCTTC,CASSLGAGFYGYTF
once,NA,TRBJ1-2,TRBV7-2,TGTGCCAGCAGCTTAGAAGGGGGCTACACCTTC,CASSLEGGYTF
NA,NA,TRBJ2-3,TRBV19,TGTGCCAGTAGTATTGCCAGCGGTGACACAGATACGCAGTATTTT,CASSIASGDTDTQYF
NA,NA,TRBJ1-6,TRBV11-2,TGTGCCAGCAGCTTTGAGAGGGGCGACGAAAATTCACCCCTCCACTTT,CASSFERGDENSPLHF
NA,NA,TRBJ1-5,TRBV10-3,TGTGCCATCAGTGAGTTGTCCGGGAATCAGCCCCAGCATTTT,CAISELSGNQPQHF
NA,NA,TRBJ1-2,TRBV4-3,TGCGCCAGCAGCCAACAGGGATACGGCTACACCTTC,CASSQQGYGYTF
NA,TRBD1,TRBJ1-3,TRBV4-3,TGCGCCAGCAGCCAAGGCGGACAGGCTTCCTCTGGAAACACCATATATTTT,CASSQGGQASSGNTIYF